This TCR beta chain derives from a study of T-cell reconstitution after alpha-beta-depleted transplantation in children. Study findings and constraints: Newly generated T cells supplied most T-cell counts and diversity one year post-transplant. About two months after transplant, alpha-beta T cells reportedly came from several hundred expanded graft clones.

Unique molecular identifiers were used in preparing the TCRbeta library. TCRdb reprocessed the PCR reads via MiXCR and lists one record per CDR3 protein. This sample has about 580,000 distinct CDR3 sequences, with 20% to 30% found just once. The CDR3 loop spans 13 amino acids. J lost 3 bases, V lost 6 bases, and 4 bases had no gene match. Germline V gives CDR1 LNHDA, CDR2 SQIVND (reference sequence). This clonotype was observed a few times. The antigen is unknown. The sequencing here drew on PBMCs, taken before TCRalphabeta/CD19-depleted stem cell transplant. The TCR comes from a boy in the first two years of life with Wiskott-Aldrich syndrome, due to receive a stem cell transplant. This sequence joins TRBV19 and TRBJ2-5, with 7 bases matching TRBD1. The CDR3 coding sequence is TGTGCCAGTAGAGTCGGACAGGAAGAGACCCAGTACTTC. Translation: CASRVGQEETQYF. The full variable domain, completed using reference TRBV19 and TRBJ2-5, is DGGITQSPKYLFRKEGQNVTLSCEQNLNHDAMYWYRQDPGQGLRLIYYSQIVNDFQKGDIAEGYSVSREKKESFPLTVTSAQKNPTAFYLCASRVGQEETQYFGPGTRLLVL.